The clone carrying this T cell receptor beta chain was detected only a few times. This entry belongs to a study of T cells in Graves' hyperthyroidism and ophthalmopathy. About the study: Peripheral blood was secured at the point of initial diagnosis, before any treatment.

The CDR3 extends over 15 amino acids. Germline V gene sequence: CDR1 DFQATT, CDR2 SNEGSKA (reference sequence). V was cut by 4 bases and J by 2 bases, with 14 bases left in between. RNA transcripts gave rise to amplified TCR beta CDR3 regions. Primed by the HTBI set, a first-round RT-PCR was run on the TCR CDR3. TCRdb re-called the multiplex PCR reads with MiXCR, one entry per CDR3 protein. The sample lists some 440,000 distinct CDR3 sequences, less than 20% occurring once. The receptor's source is a woman aged 18-35 years with Graves' hyperthyroidism. Sequenced material: blood. This chain connects TRBV20-1 to TRBJ2-2; D might be TRBD1 (6 bases). This CDR3 reads CSATGARFNTGELFF. The DNA of the CDR3 is TGCAGTGCTACAGGGGCCCGCTTCAACACCGGGGAGCTGTTTTTT.